A single sample is the source of the 25 T cell receptor beta chains below, sequenced in a study of radiotherapy plus CTLA-4 blockade in lung cancer. The method was immunoSEQ multiplex PCR; TCRdb's version includes in-frame clones alone and lacks a portion of them. The data show 51,000 or so clones, 70% to 80% seen once. Here the sequenced sample was peripheral blood, taken from a patient treated with radiotherapy plus ipilimumab. All receptors come from a human donor with non-small cell lung cancer who had stable disease on radiotherapy plus ipilimumab.

CDR3 in DNA: TGTGCCATCAGTGTAGACAGACCCGACTATAGCAATCAGCCCCAGCATTTT. Protein product: CAISVDRPDYSNQPQHF. This sequence joins TRBV10-3 and TRBJ1-5; D is perhaps TRBD1 (5 bases). The V gene's germline CDR1 is ENHRY and CDR2 SYGVKD. Trimming took off 4 bases at V and 0 bases at J, with 16 bases between the two ends. The CDR3 contains 17 residues.

This clone turned up a few times. This chain links TRBV28 with TRBJ2-6; no definite D call. Germline V gives CDR1 MDHEN, CDR2 SYDVKM. V dropped 6 bases and J dropped 0 bases, with 9 bases sitting between them. The CDR3 runs 15 residues. CDR3 protein: CASSPHVSGANVLTF. The DNA for the CDR3 is TGTGCCAGCAGCCCTCACGTCTCTGGGGCCAACGTCCTGACTTTC.

J is TRBJ2-3 and V is TRBV27; no definite D call. Germline assignment: CDR1 MNHEY and CDR2 SMNVEV (reference sequence). The V and J ends lost 2 bases and 4 bases respectively, with 19 bases between them. This CDR3 is 17 amino acids long. The CDR3 spells CASSLVATPSSADTQYF. The CDR3 DNA is TGTGCCAGCAGTTTAGTGGCTACCCCGTCTTCGGCAGATACGCAGTATTTT.

The J gene is TRBJ1-1, the V gene TRBV27, with D possibly being TRBD1 (5 bases). Germline V lookup: CDR1 MNHEY, CDR2 SMNVEV (reference sequence). The CDR3 contains 13 residues. The ends were cut back, 5 bases at V and 9 bases at J, with 16 bases in the middle. The CDR3 protein is CASSQPWAGKAFF. The CDR3 nucleotides read TGTGCCAGCAGTCAGCCCTGGGCAGGGAAAGCTTTCTTT.

The chain is built from TRBV5-1 and TRBJ1-2; no clear D. The germline V gene encodes CDR1 SGHRS and CDR2 YFSETQ. V lost 0 bases and J 8 bases, leaving 8 bases between the germline ends. The CDR3 has 12 residues. Here the CDR3 reads CASSLANNGYTF. The CDR3, as DNA: TGCGCCAGCAGCTTGGCGAACAACGGCTACACCTTC.

The chain has TRBV7-3 and TRBJ1-1; D gene ambiguous. Germline values: CDR1 SGHTA, CDR2 FQGTGA. The V end was cut by 5 bases, the J end by 1 base, with 14 bases between. The CDR3 runs 15 residues. The CDR3 nucleotides read TGTGCCAGCAGCAAGGGAGGTCAACAGAACACTGAAGCTTTCTTT. Amino acid sequence: CASSKGGQQNTEAFF.

The chain recombines TRBV10-3 with TRBJ1-3, with D unresolved. Germline CDR1 ENHRY, CDR2 SYGVKD. This CDR3 comprises 18 residues. V was cut by 0 bases and J by 0 bases, with 15 bases left in between. The chain's CDR3 is CAISESGADSSSGNTIYF. The CDR3 DNA sequence: TGTGCCATCAGTGAGTCGGGTGCCGATTCGAGCTCTGGAAACACCATATATTTT.

This chain connects TRBV6-1 to TRBJ1-4, with 7 bases lining up with TRBD1. This CDR3 contains 14 residues. Germline CDR1 MNHNS, CDR2 SASEGT. V dropped 7 bases and J dropped 8; count of bases not matched to a gene: 10. CDR3 region: CASKGNRGGEKLFF. CDR3 coding DNA: TGTGCCAGCAAGGGGAACAGGGGAGGCGAAAAACTGTTTTTT.

The chain joins TRBV5-1 to TRBJ1-2; D remains unclear. CDR1 and CDR2 from the germline V gene are SGHRS and YFSETQ. V gave up 4 bases and J gave up 2 bases, with 18 bases separating them. The CDR3 covers 16 residues. CDR3 sequence reads: CASSLTPPSGNYGYTF. The DNA for the CDR3 is TGCGCCAGCAGCCTTACCCCTCCTTCCGGAAACTATGGCTACACCTTC.

This clone was detected a few times. The chain combines TRBV28 with TRBJ1-1; D is ambiguous. V was trimmed by 7 bases and J by 2 bases, leaving 5 bases between them. Per the germline V gene, CDR1 is MDHEN and CDR2 is SYDVKM. The CDR3 length is 11 residues. The CDR3 loop reads CASKGNTEAFF. The CDR3 bases are TGTGCCAGCAAGGGCAACACTGAAGCTTTCTTT.

The chain couples TRBV6-5 to TRBJ1-6; no reliable D call. In germline, CDR1 is MNHEY, CDR2 SVGAGI. The V end lost 3 bases, the J end lost 9 bases, and 6 bases lay between the germline ends. This CDR3 is 12 amino acids long. CDR3 coding DNA: TGTGCCAGCAGTTATTTAGGTTCACCCCTCCACTTT. Residues: CASSYLGSPLHF.

This rearrangement joins TRBV19 to TRBJ2-3; D not certain. Deletions cut 3 bases from V and 0 bases from J, with 10 bases between. The CDR3 loop spans 15 amino acids. The germline V gene has CDR1 LNHDA and CDR2 SQIVND (reference sequence). CDR3: CASSISGVSTDTQYF. DNA of the CDR3: TGTGCCAGTAGTATCAGTGGGGTGAGCACAGATACGCAGTATTTT.

V usage is TRBV18 and J usage is TRBJ1-1; D remains unclear. The CDR3 is 14 amino acids. The germline CDR1 and CDR2 sequences are KGHSH and LQKENI. The germline V and J ends were trimmed by 1 base and 1 base, with 7 bases remaining between them. The CDR3 protein is CASSPRQENTEAFF. Here the CDR3 DNA reads TGTGCCAGCTCACCACGGCAGGAGAACACTGAAGCTTTCTTT. The complete variable domain, with remaining parts taken from reference TRBV18 and TRBJ1-1, reads NAGVMQNPRHLVRRRGQEARLRCSPMKGHSHVYWYRQLPEEGLKFMVYLQKENIIDESGMPKERFSAEFPKEGPSILRIQQVVRGDSAAYFCASSPRQENTEAFFGQGTRLTVV.

The rearrangement uses TRBV5-1 and TRBJ1-1, with D uncertain. This CDR3 spans 11 amino acids. V was clipped by 5 bases and J by 7 bases, with 9 bases between them. Per germline, CDR1 SGHRS and CDR2 YFSETQ. For the CDR3, the DNA is TGCGCCAGCAGAAGACAAGATGAAGCTTTCTTT. Encoded protein: CASRRQDEAFF.

About this clone: An end of the junction does not agree with germline; a read error may underlie this. The chain is built from TRBV30 and TRBJ1-2; maybe TRBD1 (5 bases). This CDR3 has 13 residues. The germline V gene has CDR1 GTSNPN and CDR2 SVGIG (reference sequence). The CDR3 DNA reads as TGTGCCTGGGCTCCCTCCCGGGACGGCCCTCCTCACTTC. Translation: CAWAPSRDGPPHF.

V and J are TRBV5-1 and TRBJ2-7; no definite D call. V gave up 4 bases and J gave up 4 bases, with 15 bases separating them. CDR3 size: 14 residues. The germline V gene encodes CDR1 SGHRS and CDR2 YFSETQ. CDR3 nucleotide sequence: TGCGCCAGCAGCACCGGGTTACCTTCTTACGAGCAGTACTTC. It translates to CASSTGLPSYEQYF.

The chain is built from TRBV5-6 and TRBJ1-2, with unresolved D. CDR1 is SGHDT and CDR2 is YYEEEE in the germline V gene. The length of the CDR3 is 17 residues. V was cut by 2 bases and J by 1 base, with 18 bases left in between. The CDR3 loop reads CASSFNSVTLDNYGYTF. The DNA for the CDR3 is TGTGCCAGCAGCTTTAATTCAGTGACATTAGATAACTATGGCTACACCTTC.

The gene calls are TRBV10-1 and TRBJ2-2; D gene uncertain. This CDR3 is built from 12 residues. The germline V and J ends were trimmed by 10 bases and 6 bases, with 12 bases remaining between them. CDR1 is WNHNN, CDR2 SYGVQD, per germline (reference sequence). CDR3 nucleotide sequence: TGCGCCACCAGACCTAACGCCGGGGAGCTGTTTTTT. It is translated as CATRPNAGELFF.

The chain combines TRBV19 with TRBJ1-1; D possibly corresponds to TRBD1 (6 bases). The V end was cut by 10 bases, the J end by 3 bases, with 15 bases between. The CDR3 runs 13 residues. Germline CDR1 LNHDA, CDR2 SQIVND (reference sequence). The CDR3 is CAIQAGAHTEAFF. CDR3 coding DNA: TGTGCCATACAAGCGGGGGCGCACACTGAAGCTTTCTTT. Together with reference TRBV19 and TRBJ1-1, the CDR3 gives the full variable domain: DGGITQSPKYLFRKEGQNVTLSCEQNLNHDAMYWYRQDPGQGLRLIYYSQIVNDFQKGDIAEGYSVSREKKESFPLTVTSAQKNPTAFYLCAIQAGAHTEAFFGQGTRLTVV.

The chain joins TRBV6-5 to TRBJ1-1; D uncertain. The V and J ends lost 2 bases and 7 bases respectively, with 14 bases between them. Germline-derived CDR1 and CDR2 are MNHEY and SVGAGI. The CDR3 covers 14 residues. The CDR3 sequence: CASSYPGRQNEAFF. Here the CDR3 DNA reads TGTGCCAGCAGTTACCCCGGTAGGCAAAATGAAGCTTTCTTT.

The rearrangement joins TRBV5-4 to TRBJ2-7; unclear D gene. Trimming cost V 0 bases and J 5 bases, with 12 bases left between them. Germline CDR1 reads SGHNT; CDR2 reads YYREEE (reference sequence). The length of the CDR3 is 14 residues. CDR3 coding DNA: TGTGCCAGCAGCTTGGATGACATCAAGCACGAGCAGTACGTC. Its protein product is CASSLDDIKHEQYV.

The chain links TRBV7-8 to TRBJ1-1; 9 positions agree with TRBD1. The germline CDR1 and CDR2 sequences are SGHVS and FQNEAQ. This CDR3 region has 16 residues. J was trimmed by 4 bases and V by 1 base; bases with no gene match: 7. The CDR3, as DNA: TGTGCCAGCAGCTTAGTGGGACAGGGATTGGGCACTGAAGCTTTCTTT. Residues: CASSLVGQGLGTEAFF.

This clone turned up a few times. The V call is TRBV4-1, the J call TRBJ1-2; D remains unclear. This CDR3 comprises 15 residues. From germline, CDR1 is MGHRA and CDR2 YSYEKL. Trimming shortened V by 0 bases and J by 0 bases, and 8 bases separated the two germline ends. In DNA form, the CDR3 reads TGCGCCAGCAGCCAAGAGGCGTCCGCTAACTATGGCTACACCTTC. It translates to CASSQEASANYGYTF.

This chain links TRBV10-1 with TRBJ2-2; no reliable D call. V was pared by 5 bases and J by 6 bases, with 10 bases between. The CDR3 is 13 amino acids. Germline V lookup: CDR1 WNHNN, CDR2 SYGVQD (reference sequence). Here the CDR3 reads CASSQLSPGELFF. DNA for the CDR3: TGCGCCAGCAGTCAGCTCAGCCCCGGGGAGCTGTTTTTT.

The chain combines TRBV5-1 with TRBJ1-6, with 8 bases lining up with TRBD1. The CDR3 covers 15 residues. Germline trimming cut 3 bases from V and 6 bases from J; bases unmatched to any gene: 5. Per germline, CDR1 SGHRS and CDR2 YFSETQ. The CDR3 nucleotides read TGCGCCAGCAGCTCAGCCGGGACAGGTAATTCACCCCTCCACTTT. Its translation is CASSSAGTGNSPLHF.